The sequence of this TCR beta chain was determined in a study of Ad26.COV2.S vaccination and SARS-CoV-2 variants (dated by TCRdb to the early 2020s). At the level of the whole study: Vaccine-arm donors were drawn from COV1001, a multicentre, randomized, double-blind, placebo-controlled phase I-IIa trial of Ad26.COV2.S in healthy adults. TCRbeta repertoire sequencing was used to assess the specificity and breadth of SARS-CoV-2-reactive T cell receptors after Ad26.COV2.S vaccination. Trial participants were randomized into five groups of five, in which low-dose or high-dose Ad26.COV2.S was given once or twice, or placebo was given on both occasions. Ad26.COV2.S was administered intramuscularly at a dose of 5x10^10 or 1x10^11 viral particles, either as one shot or as two shots given 56 days apart. A total of 32 samples were included in the TCR-sequenced set, comprising around 19 Ad26.COV2.S vaccine recipients, 5 placebo recipients and 8 SARS-CoV-2 convalescent individuals. Investigators did not know the trial group allocation while performing experiments and assessing outcomes.

The treatment or condition label here, explained by the study, means: 15 to 20 received Ad26.COV2.S at low or high dose, single or two shots; 5 received placebo; per-sample allocation not given. For vaccine and placebo recipients, repertoires were sequenced using samples collected on day 63 after the first injection. In Cohort 1b, around 23 adults aged 18-55 years were enrolled at a single site in Boston, USA, between 29 July and 7 August 2020. As a vaccine, Ad26.COV2.S was a replication-incompetent adenovirus type 26 vector that expressed a prefusion-stabilized SARS-CoV-2 spike protein derived from the original Wuhan strain. Per the germline V gene, SQVTM is the CDR1 and ANQGSEA is the CDR2. Including cysteine and phenylalanine, the CDR3 has 13 amino acids. The CDR3 DNA has 39 bases and is translated from base 1. V sheds 4 bases and J sheds 3 bases, leaving 12 bases between their ends. Details on this clone: It has no known antigen specificity. Base qualities are not provided; no much larger clone lies one nucleotide away.

The immunoSEQ Assay was used to sequence TCRbeta CDR3 regions. After extraction, genomic DNA underwent amplification by bias-controlled multiplex PCR, followed by high-throughput sequencing. The study's processing was this. Collapsing and filtering of sequences were performed to quantify the absolute abundance of each unique TCRbeta CDR3 region. T cell fraction was estimated by normalizing TCRbeta template counts to usable DNA, which was measured by amplifying reference genes present in all nucleated cells. Repertoire TCRs were annotated as SARS-CoV-2-specific by exact matching of V gene, CDR3 amino acid sequence and J gene to a known reactive TCR set. The reference SARS-CoV-2 TCR set came from MIRA and was filtered for enrichment in COVID-19-positive ImmuneCODE repertoires, removing public or cross-reactive TCRs. Using the MIRA antigens, annotated TCRs were further analysed by specific ORF or by position within an ORF. Breadth was defined as annotated unique rearrangements over total unique productive rearrangements; depth was the summed frequency of those rearrangements. TCR breadth was compared between groups using two-sided Wilcoxon rank-sum tests. TCRdb carries this immuneACCESS record with in-frame sequences only. Its versions omit some clonotypes, under half of them owing to an unresolved V gene in the studies checked, with the rest unexplained. V and J calls and clone size are as listed in that table; D and trimming were resolved from the DNA. The sample includes around 450,000 clones, with 89% observed a single time. Jointly, the top ten make up 2.5% to 3% of the sample.

On the study overall, not on this receptor specifically: After vaccination, spike-specific CD8+ and CD4+ T cell responses were reported to show substantial breadth. Vaccine and placebo recipients had comparable non-spike TCR breadth, which fits with the vaccine containing only spike. According to the authors, total T cell responses may have been underestimated by the TCR breadth and depth analyses. The study lacked the statistical power to compare responses across vaccine doses or regimens. Compared with placebo recipients, Ad26.COV2.S recipients showed higher spike-specific TCR breadth (P = 0.0014).

Sample: peripheral blood, taken in a trial of Ad26.COV2.S vaccine versus placebo. The rearranged segments are TRBV29-1 and TRBJ2-5; no confident D gene assignment can be made. The source is a person aged 18-65 years who received the Ad26.COV2.S COVID-19 vaccine or a placebo. For the CDR3, the sequence is CSVATLLKETQYF. The sequenced DNA is TGCAGCGTTGCCACACTGCTAAAAGAGACCCAGTACTTC. The CDR3 plus the reference TRBV29-1 and TRBJ2-5 genes for the other parts give the full variable domain: SAVISQKPSRDICQRGTSLTIQCQVDSQVTMMFWYRQQPGQSLTLIATANQGSEATYESGFVIDKFPISRPNLTFSTLTVSNMSPEDSSIYLCSVATLLKETQYFGPGTRLLVL.